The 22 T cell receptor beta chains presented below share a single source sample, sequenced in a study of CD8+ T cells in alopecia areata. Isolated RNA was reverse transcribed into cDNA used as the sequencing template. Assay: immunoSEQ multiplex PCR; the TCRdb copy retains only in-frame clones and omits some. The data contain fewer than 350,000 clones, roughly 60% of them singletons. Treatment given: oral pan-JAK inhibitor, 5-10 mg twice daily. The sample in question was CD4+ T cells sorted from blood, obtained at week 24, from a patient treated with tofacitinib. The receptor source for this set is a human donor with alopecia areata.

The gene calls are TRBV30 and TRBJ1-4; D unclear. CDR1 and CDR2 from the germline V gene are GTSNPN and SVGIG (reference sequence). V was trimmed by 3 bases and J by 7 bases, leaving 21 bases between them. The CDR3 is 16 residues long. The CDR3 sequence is CAWRDYPGDGGEKLFF. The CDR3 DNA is TGTGCCTGGAGGGATTACCCGGGCGACGGTGGTGAAAAACTGTTTTTT.

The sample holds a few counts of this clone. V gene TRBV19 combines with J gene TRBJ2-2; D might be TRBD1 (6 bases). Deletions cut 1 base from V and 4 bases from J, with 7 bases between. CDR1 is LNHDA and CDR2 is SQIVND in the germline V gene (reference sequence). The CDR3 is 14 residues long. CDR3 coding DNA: TGTGCCAGTAGTATAGGGACAGTCACCGGGGAGCTGTTTTTT. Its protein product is CASSIGTVTGELFF.

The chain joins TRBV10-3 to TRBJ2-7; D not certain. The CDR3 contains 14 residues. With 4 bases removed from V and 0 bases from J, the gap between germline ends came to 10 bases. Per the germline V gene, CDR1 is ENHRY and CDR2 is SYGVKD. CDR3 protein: CAISGSSSSYEQYF. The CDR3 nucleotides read TGTGCCATCAGTGGGTCTTCAAGCTCCTACGAGCAGTACTTC.

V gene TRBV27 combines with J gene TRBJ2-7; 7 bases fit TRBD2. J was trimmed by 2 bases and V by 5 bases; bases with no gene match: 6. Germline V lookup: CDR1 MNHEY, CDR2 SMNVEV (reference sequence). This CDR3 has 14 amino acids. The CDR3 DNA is TGTGCCAGCAGTCCCGACGGGGGGACCTACGAGCAGTACTTC. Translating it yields CASSPDGGTYEQYF.

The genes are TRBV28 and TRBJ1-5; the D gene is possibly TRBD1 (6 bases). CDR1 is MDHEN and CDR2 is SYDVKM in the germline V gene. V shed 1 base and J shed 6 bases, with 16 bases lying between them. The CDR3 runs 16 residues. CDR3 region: CASSLFGWGAGQPQHF. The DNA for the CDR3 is TGTGCCAGCAGTTTATTCGGTTGGGGGGCAGGTCAGCCCCAGCATTTT.

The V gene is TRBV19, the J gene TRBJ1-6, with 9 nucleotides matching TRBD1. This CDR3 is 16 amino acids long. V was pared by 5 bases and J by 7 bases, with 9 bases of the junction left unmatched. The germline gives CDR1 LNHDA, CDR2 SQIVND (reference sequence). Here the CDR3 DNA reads TGTGCCAGTAGTCCTCGGTTGGACAGGGGAAATTCACCCCTCCACTTT. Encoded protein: CASSPRLDRGNSPLHF.

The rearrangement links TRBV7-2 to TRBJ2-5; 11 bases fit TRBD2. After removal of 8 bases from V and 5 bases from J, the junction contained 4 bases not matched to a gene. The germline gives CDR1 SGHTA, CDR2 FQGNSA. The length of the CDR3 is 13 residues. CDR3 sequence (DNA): TGTGCCAGCGGTATAGCGGGGGGGGAGACCCAGTACTTC. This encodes CASGIAGGETQYF. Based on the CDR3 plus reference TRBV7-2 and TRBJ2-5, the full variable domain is GAGVSQSPSNKVTEKGKDVELRCDPISGHTALYWYRQSLGQGLEFLIYFQGNSAPDKSGLPSDRFSAERTGGSVSTLTIQRTQQEDSAVYLCASGIAGGETQYFGPGTRLLVL.

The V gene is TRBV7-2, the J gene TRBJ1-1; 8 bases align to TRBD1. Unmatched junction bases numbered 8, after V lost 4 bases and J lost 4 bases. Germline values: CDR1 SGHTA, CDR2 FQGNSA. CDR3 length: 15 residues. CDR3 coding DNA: TGTGCCAGCAGCTCCCTTTACAGGGGGAGCACTGAAGCTTTCTTT. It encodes CASSSLYRGSTEAFF.

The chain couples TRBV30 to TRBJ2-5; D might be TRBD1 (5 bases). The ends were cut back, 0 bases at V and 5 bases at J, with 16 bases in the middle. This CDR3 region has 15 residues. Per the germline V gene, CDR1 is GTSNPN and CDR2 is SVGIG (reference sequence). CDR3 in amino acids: CAWSVRATEYETQYF. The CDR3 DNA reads TGTGCCTGGAGTGTAAGGGCGACAGAATATGAGACCCAGTACTTC. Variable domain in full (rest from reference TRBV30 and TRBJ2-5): SQTIHQWPATLVQPVGSPLSLECTVEGTSNPNLYWYRQAAGRGLQLLFYSVGIGQISSEVPQNLSASRPQDRQFILSSKKLLLSDSGFYLCAWSVRATEYETQYFGPGTRLLVL.

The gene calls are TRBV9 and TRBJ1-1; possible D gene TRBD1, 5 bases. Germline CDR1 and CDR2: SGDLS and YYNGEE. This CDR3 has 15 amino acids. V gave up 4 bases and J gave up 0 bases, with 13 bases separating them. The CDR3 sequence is CASSTAGGMNTEAFF. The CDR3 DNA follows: TGTGCCAGCAGCACCGCGGGGGGGATGAACACTGAAGCTTTCTTT.

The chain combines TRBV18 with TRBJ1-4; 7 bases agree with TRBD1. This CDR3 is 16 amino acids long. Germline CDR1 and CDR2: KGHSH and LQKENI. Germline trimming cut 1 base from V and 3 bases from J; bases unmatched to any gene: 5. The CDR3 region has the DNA TGTGCCAGCTCACCACTCGCCGGACAGGCTAATGAAAAACTGTTTTTT. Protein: CASSPLAGQANEKLFF.

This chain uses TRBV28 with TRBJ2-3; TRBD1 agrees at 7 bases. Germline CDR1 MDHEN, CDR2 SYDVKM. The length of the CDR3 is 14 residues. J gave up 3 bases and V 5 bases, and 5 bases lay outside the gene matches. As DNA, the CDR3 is TGTGCCAGCAGTCGTCGACAGGGTACAGATACGCAGTATTTT. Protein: CASSRRQGTDTQYF. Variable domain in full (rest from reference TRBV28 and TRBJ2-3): DVKVTQSSRYLVKRTGEKVFLECVQDMDHENMFWYRQDPGLGLRLIYFSYDVKMKEKGDIPEGYSVSREKKERFSLILESASTNQTSMYLCASSRRQGTDTQYFGPGTRLTVL.

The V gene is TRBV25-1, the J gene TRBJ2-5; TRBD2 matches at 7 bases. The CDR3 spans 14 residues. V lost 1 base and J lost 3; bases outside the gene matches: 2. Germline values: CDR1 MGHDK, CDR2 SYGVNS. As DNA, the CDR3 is TGTGCCAGCAGTGAATGGGAGGGCAAAGAGACCCAGTACTTC. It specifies CASSEWEGKETQYF.

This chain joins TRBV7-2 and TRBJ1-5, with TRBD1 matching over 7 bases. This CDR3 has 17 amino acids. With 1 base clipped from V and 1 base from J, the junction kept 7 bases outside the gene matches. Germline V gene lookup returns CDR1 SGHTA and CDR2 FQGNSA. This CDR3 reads CASSLGATGHSNQPQHF. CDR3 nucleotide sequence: TGTGCCAGCAGCTTAGGGGCGACAGGGCACAGCAATCAGCCCCAGCATTTT.

The CDR3 sequence is CASKMGQETQYF. In nucleotides, the CDR3 is TGTGCCAGCAAAATGGGGCAAGAGACCCAGTACTTC. The genes are TRBV2 and TRBJ2-5; D remains unclear. This CDR3 spans 12 amino acids. CDR1 and CDR2 (germline): SNHLY, FYNNEI. The ends were cut back, 7 bases at V and 2 bases at J, with 8 bases in the middle.

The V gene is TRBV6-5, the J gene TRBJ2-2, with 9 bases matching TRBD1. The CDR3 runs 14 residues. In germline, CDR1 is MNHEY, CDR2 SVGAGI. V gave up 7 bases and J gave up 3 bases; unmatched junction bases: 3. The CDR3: CASTRDRDTGELFF. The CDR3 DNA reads TGTGCCAGCACCCGGGACAGGGACACCGGGGAGCTGTTTTTT.

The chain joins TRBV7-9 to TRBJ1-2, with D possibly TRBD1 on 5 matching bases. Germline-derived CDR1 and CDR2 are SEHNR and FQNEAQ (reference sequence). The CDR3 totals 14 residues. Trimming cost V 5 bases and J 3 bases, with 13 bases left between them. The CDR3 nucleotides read TGTGCCAGCAGCCCCCAGGGACGGTACTATGGCTACACCTTC. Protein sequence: CASSPQGRYYGYTF. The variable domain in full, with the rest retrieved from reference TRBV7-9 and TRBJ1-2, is DTGVSQNPRHKITKRGQNVTFRCDPISEHNRLYWYRQTLGQGPEFLTYFQNEAQLEKSRLLSDRFSAERPKGSFSTLEIQRTEQGDSAMYLCASSPQGRYYGYTFGSGTRLTVV.

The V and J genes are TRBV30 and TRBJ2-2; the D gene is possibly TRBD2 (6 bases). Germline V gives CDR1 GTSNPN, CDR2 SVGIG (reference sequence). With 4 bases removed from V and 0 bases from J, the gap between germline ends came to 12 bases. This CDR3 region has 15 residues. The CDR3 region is CAWTGGGANTGELFF. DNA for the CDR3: TGTGCCTGGACAGGCGGCGGGGCGAACACCGGGGAGCTGTTTTTT.

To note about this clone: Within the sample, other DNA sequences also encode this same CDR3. The CDR3 here is CAWSGRDTQYF. Written as DNA, the CDR3 is TGTGCCTGGAGTGGTCGGGATACGCAGTATTTT. The V gene is TRBV30, the J gene TRBJ2-3, with D hard to call. Germline loops: CDR1 GTSNPN, CDR2 SVGIG (reference sequence). The CDR3 totals 11 residues. The V end was cut by 1 base, the J end by 6 bases, with 5 bases between.

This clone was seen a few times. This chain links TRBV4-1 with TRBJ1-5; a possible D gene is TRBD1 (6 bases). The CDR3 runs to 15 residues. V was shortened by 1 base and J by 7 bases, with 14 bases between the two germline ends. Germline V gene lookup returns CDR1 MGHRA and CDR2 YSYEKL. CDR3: CASSQVRGGGQPQHF. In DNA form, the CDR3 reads TGCGCCAGCAGCCAAGTAAGAGGGGGAGGGCAGCCCCAGCATTTT.

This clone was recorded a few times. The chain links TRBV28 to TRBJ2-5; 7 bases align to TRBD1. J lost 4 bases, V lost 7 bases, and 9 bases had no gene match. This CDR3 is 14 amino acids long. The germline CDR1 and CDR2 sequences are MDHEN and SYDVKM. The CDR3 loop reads CASTTGLLGETQYF. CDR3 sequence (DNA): TGTGCCAGCACGACAGGGTTATTGGGAGAGACCCAGTACTTC.

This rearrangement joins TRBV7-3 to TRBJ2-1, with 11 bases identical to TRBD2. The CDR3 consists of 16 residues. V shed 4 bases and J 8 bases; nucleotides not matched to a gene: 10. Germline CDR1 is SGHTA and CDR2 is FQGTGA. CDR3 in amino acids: CASSSAIAGGQYEQFF. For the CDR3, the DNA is TGTGCCAGCAGCTCCGCGATAGCGGGGGGGCAGTATGAGCAGTTCTTC.